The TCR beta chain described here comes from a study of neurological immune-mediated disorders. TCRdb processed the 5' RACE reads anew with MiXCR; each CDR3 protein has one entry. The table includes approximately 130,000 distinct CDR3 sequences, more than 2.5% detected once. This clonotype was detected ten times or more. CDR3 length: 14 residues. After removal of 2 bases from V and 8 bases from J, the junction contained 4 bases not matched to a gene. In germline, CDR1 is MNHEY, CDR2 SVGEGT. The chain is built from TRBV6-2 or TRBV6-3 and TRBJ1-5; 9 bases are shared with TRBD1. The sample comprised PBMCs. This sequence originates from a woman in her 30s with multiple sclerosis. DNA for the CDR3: TGTGCCAGCAGTTACGGGACAGGGAGCGAGCCCCAGCATTTT. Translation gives CASSYGTGSEPQHF.